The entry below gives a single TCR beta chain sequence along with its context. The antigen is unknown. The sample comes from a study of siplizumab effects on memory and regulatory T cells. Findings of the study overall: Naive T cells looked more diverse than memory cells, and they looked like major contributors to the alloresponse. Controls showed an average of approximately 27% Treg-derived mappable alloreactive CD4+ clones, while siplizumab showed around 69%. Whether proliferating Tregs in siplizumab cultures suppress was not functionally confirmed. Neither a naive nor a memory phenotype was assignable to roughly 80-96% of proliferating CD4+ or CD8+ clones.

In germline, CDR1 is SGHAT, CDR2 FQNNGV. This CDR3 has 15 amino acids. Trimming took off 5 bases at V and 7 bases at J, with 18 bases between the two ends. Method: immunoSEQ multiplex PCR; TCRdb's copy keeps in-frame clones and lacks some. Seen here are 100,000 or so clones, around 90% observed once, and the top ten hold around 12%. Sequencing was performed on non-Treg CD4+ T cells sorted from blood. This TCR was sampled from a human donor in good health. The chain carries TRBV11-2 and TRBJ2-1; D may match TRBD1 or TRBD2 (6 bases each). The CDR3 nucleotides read TGTGCCAGCAGCCTAGGGGGTGCGGGAAGGAATGAGCAGTTCTTC. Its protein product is CASSLGGAGRNEQFF.